This T cell receptor beta chain is drawn from a study of early T cells in non-severe SARS-CoV-2 infection. Individual cDNA molecules were tagged with unique molecular identifiers. TCRdb re-analysed the 5' RACE reads in MiXCR, keeping a single row per CDR3 protein. The data contain about 71,000 distinct CDR3 sequences, roughly 13% of them seen just once; the ten biggest clones take up over 12%. J gave up 8 bases and V 7 bases, and 19 bases lay outside the gene matches. The CDR3 covers 17 residues. The clonotype comes from an adult who was a healthcare worker with PCR-confirmed SARS-CoV-2 infection or an uninfected control (not recorded which). The sequenced sample consisted of whole blood. The rearrangement uses TRBV12-3 or TRBV12-4 and TRBJ2-1; 8 bases are shared with TRBD2. CDR3 loop: CASTKMGFGLASDEQFF. DNA for the CDR3: TGTGCCAGCACCAAGATGGGATTCGGACTAGCAAGCGATGAGCAGTTCTTC.